These T cell receptor beta chains were read from a single sample in a study of T cell responses to AZD1222 COVID-19 vaccine. TCRdb's table, derived via immunoSEQ multiplex PCR, lists solely in-frame clones and lacks some. The sample yields roughly 120,000 clones, approximately 87% seen once. Sample: peripheral blood, taken on day 0 of AZD1222 vaccination. Source of these receptors: an adult in good health. The CDR3 runs from the conserved cysteine through the conserved F or W. D genes are given only for firm matches. For some rows the clone size is stated as once, few or many, or as a class when expanded; others skip it.

clone size,J gene,D gene,V gene,CDR3 DNA,CDR3 protein
NA,TRBJ2-7,TRBD1,TRBV4-1,TGCGCCAGCAGCCAAGTACAGCCAGGGGGCTACGAGCAGTACTTC,CASSQVQPGGYEQYF
NA,TRBJ2-2,TRBD1,TRBV2,TGTGCCAGCAGGCTACAGGGGGCTGGCGGGGAGCTGTTTTTT,CASRLQGAGGELFF
NA,TRBJ1-1,TRBD1,TRBV5-1,TGCGCCAGCGCCTCAGTGGGACAGGGAAGCACTGAAGCTTTCTTT,CASASVGQGSTEAFF
NA,TRBJ1-5,NA,TRBV6-5,TGTGCCAGCAGTTCCCGACAGGCCGGGGGTCAGCCCCAGCATTTT,CASSSRQAGGQPQHF
NA,TRBJ2-1,NA,TRBV7-3,TGTGCCAGCAGCTATCGGTCGAATCCCTACAATGAGCAGTTCTTC,CASSYRSNPYNEQFF
NA,TRBJ2-7,NA,TRBV6-5,TGTGCCAGCAGTAAATCAGGGAAGTACGAGCAGTACTTC,CASSKSGKYEQYF
NA,TRBJ1-3,TRBD1,TRBV7-2,TGTGCCAGCAGCAAACGGACAGGGCAAGGAAACACCATATATTTT,CASSKRTGQGNTIYF
NA,TRBJ2-2,NA,TRBV7-2,TGTGCCAGCAGCTTAGCGCACGGAAACACCGGGGAGCTGTTTTTT,CASSLAHGNTGELFF
NA,TRBJ1-4,NA,TRBV7-8,TGTGCCAGCAGCCGCCCTCCTAATGAAAAACTGTTTTTT,CASSRPPNEKLFF
NA,TRBJ1-2,NA,TRBV29-1,TGCAGCGCCCTGGGGGACTCAAAAGATCACACCTTC,CSALGDSKDHTF
few,TRBJ1-4,TRBD1,TRBV5-1,TGCGCCAGCAGCTCGACAGGGGTGAATGAAAAACTGTTTTTT,CASSSTGVNEKLFF
NA,TRBJ2-2,TRBD1,TRBV10-3,TGTGCCATCAGCGTTAAGGACAGGGAGCCCCTTTACACCGGGGAGCTGTTTTTT,CAISVKDREPLYTGELFF
NA,TRBJ1-2,NA,TRBV12-3/TRBV12-4,TGTGCCAGCAGCCCAGGGTATAACTATGGCTACACCTTC,CASSPGYNYGYTF
NA,TRBJ1-3,TRBD1,TRBV9,TGTGCCAGCAGCGTTTCCGGGACAGGGTCGGGTGGAAACACCATATATTTT,CASSVSGTGSGGNTIYF
NA,TRBJ1-1,NA,TRBV2,TGTGCCAGCAACGGACAGTTTGAAGCTTTCTTT,CASNGQFEAFF
NA,TRBJ1-2,TRBD1,TRBV4-1,TGCGCCAGCAGCCAAGCCGGGACAGGGGACTATGGCTACACCTTC,CASSQAGTGDYGYTF
NA,TRBJ2-5,TRBD2,TRBV7-7,TGTGCCAGCAGCTTAGGCGGGGGGCTCCAAGAGACCCAGTACTTC,CASSLGGGLQETQYF
few,TRBJ1-2,TRBD1,TRBV11-2,TGTGCCAGCAGCGCGCTGACAGGGCCCAGGGGTGGCTACACCTTC,CASSALTGPRGGYTF
NA,TRBJ2-7,NA,TRBV9,TGTGCCAGCAGCGTAGGGGCCTTGGGCCATAACTCCTACGAGCAGTACTTC,CASSVGALGHNSYEQYF